The 21 T cell receptor beta chains presented below share a single source sample, sequenced in a study of T cell responses to AZD1222 COVID-19 vaccine (dated by TCRdb to the early 2020s). The library was generated by the immunoSEQ multiplex PCR assay. The table comes from immuneACCESS by way of TCRdb, which keeps in-frame sequences with V and J called. Part of the clones is missing from these tables; in studies checked, under half for an unresolved V gene and the rest for unknown reasons. Counted in this sample were under 150,000 clones; approximately 90% of them appeared once. 9.3% of the sample is in the top ten clones. The time point label here, explained by the study, means: about 28 days (+/-7) after the second vaccine dose. Sequencing used peripheral blood, obtained 28 days after the second AZD1222 dose. All receptors derive from an adult who received the AZD1222 COVID-19 vaccine.

The chain employs TRBV3-1 (or the pseudogene TRBV3-2) and TRBJ2-1; D is perhaps TRBD2 (6 bases). V was cut by 4 bases and J by 7 bases, with 14 bases left in between. The germline CDR1 and CDR2 sequences are LGHDT and YNNKEL (reference sequence). This CDR3 has 14 residues. CDR3: CASSPLLAPNEQFF. CDR3 DNA: TGTGCCAGCAGCCCACTCCTAGCGCCAAATGAGCAGTTCTTC.

This chain links TRBV10-3 with TRBJ1-1; D not certain. V dropped 0 bases and J dropped 0 bases, with 14 bases sitting between them. The CDR3 consists of 17 residues. Germline lookup yields CDR1 ENHRY and CDR2 SYGVKD. The CDR3 loop reads CAISESVKGSLNTEAFF. The CDR3 region has the DNA TGTGCCATCAGTGAGTCGGTAAAGGGTAGCTTGAACACTGAAGCTTTCTTT.

The chain carries TRBV29-1 and TRBJ1-5; a possible D gene is TRBD1 (6 bases). The CDR3 covers 13 residues. The V end was cut by 5 bases, the J end by 0 bases, with 8 bases between. Germline CDR1 SQVTM, CDR2 ANQGSEA. The CDR3 sequence: CSVQGNSNQPQHF. CDR3 nucleotides: TGCAGCGTTCAGGGGAATAGCAATCAGCCCCAGCATTTT.

The CDR3 sequence is CASTPREVSPNTEAFF. CDR3 nucleotide sequence: TGTGCCAGCACCCCTAGGGAGGTATCTCCGAACACTGAAGCTTTCTTT. This chain links TRBV18 with TRBJ1-1; D is unclear. Germline lookup yields CDR1 KGHSH and CDR2 LQKENI. Trimming removed 8 bases from V and 1 base from J, with 20 bases in between. The CDR3 length is 16 residues.

The chain employs TRBV5-1 and TRBJ1-1; TRBD1 matches 8 bases. The CDR3 consists of 15 residues. Losses at the gene ends were 4 bases for V and 7 bases for J; bases not matched to a gene: 12. Germline-derived CDR1 and CDR2 are SGHRS and YFSETQ. CDR3 coding DNA: TGCGCCAGCAGCCCCGGACAGGGCTGGCGGGGTGAAGCTTTCTTT. This codes for CASSPGQGWRGEAFF.

V usage is TRBV18 and J usage is TRBJ1-2, with unresolved D. Germline loops: CDR1 KGHSH, CDR2 LQKENI. This CDR3 spans 13 amino acids. Deletions cut 0 bases from V and 7 bases from J, with 9 bases between. CDR3 amino acids: CASSPPGDAGYTF. The CDR3 nucleotides are TGTGCCAGCTCACCACCCGGAGATGCTGGCTACACCTTC.

V usage is TRBV19 and J usage is TRBJ2-1; 9 bases fit TRBD2. The CDR3 has 16 amino acids. The V segment lost 6 bases and the J segment 0 bases; nucleotides outside the gene matches: 6. Germline V CDR1 and CDR2: LNHDA, SQIVND (reference sequence). The CDR3 nucleotides read TGTGCCAGTAGGAGGGCTAGCGGGGTCTCCTACAATGAGCAGTTCTTC. Its translation: CASRRASGVSYNEQFF.

The V and J genes are TRBV7-8 and TRBJ2-5; D is undetermined. V lost 6 bases to trimming and J lost 0 bases, with 11 bases between them. Germline V lookup: CDR1 SGHVS, CDR2 FQNEAQ. The CDR3 is 14 amino acids. CDR3 coding DNA: TGTGCCAGCAGTTTAAGGAGAGACCAAGAGACCCAGTACTTC. Translated, it gives CASSLRRDQETQYF.

V and J are TRBV3-1 (or the pseudogene TRBV3-2) and TRBJ1-2; no firm D call. The CDR3 has 14 residues. V dropped 1 base and J dropped 2 bases, with 8 bases sitting between them. Looked up from germline, CDR1 is LGHDT and CDR2 is YNNKEL (reference sequence). Here the CDR3 reads CASSQGTVNYGYTF. CDR3 in DNA: TGTGCCAGCAGCCAAGGGACTGTCAACTATGGCTACACCTTC.

This chain joins TRBV6-1 and TRBJ1-4; 8 nucleotides align to TRBD1. CDR1 is MNHNS and CDR2 is SASEGT in the germline V gene. V was pared by 3 bases and J by 4 bases, with 4 bases of the junction left unmatched. The length of the CDR3 is 15 residues. The CDR3: CASSDPGQDNEKLFF. Written as DNA, the CDR3 is TGTGCCAGCAGTGACCCGGGACAGGATAATGAAAAACTGTTTTTT.

This clone came up once. The chain joins TRBV2 to TRBJ1-2; D is undetermined. Germline V gene data show CDR1 as SNHLY and CDR2 as FYNNEI. The V end lost 1 base, the J end lost 6 bases, and 9 bases lay between the germline ends. The CDR3 length is 13 residues. The CDR3 region is CASSEGPYNGYTF. The CDR3 nucleotides are TGTGCCAGCAGTGAAGGGCCTTACAATGGCTACACCTTC.

This clone was picked up one time. The V and J genes are TRBV2 and TRBJ2-1; D is possibly TRBD1 (6 bases). V lost 6 bases, J lost 8 bases, and 20 bases lay in between. The CDR3 totals 15 residues. Germline CDR1 SNHLY, CDR2 FYNNEI. In DNA form, the CDR3 reads TGTGCCAGCAGCGGTACCGGGACAAAAGCCGATGAGCAGTTCTTC. Its protein product is CASSGTGTKADEQFF.

V usage is TRBV28 and J usage is TRBJ2-2; D is unresolved. The germline V and J ends were trimmed by 3 bases and 4 bases, with 6 bases remaining between them. Germline CDR1 and CDR2: MDHEN and SYDVKM. The CDR3 runs to 13 residues. This chain's CDR3 is CASSFPPTGELFF. CDR3 in DNA: TGTGCCAGCAGTTTTCCTCCCACCGGGGAGCTGTTTTTT.

The chain couples TRBV6-1 to TRBJ1-1; 8 nucleotides line up with TRBD1. CDR1 MNHNS and CDR2 SASEGT come from the germline V gene. J lost 1 base, V lost 3 bases, and 7 bases had no gene match. The CDR3 extends over 16 amino acids. The CDR3 region has the DNA TGTGCCAGCAGTGACCCACGGACAGGGTGGAACACTGAAGCTTTCTTT. Its protein product is CASSDPRTGWNTEAFF.

The chain couples TRBV20-1 to TRBJ2-7; D remains ambiguous. Trimming removed 5 bases at V and 2 bases at J, with 4 bases between. The CDR3 runs to 10 residues. The germline gives CDR1 DFQATT, CDR2 SNEGSKA (reference sequence). The CDR3 is CSAATYEQYV. The CDR3 bases are TGCAGTGCTGCTACCTACGAGCAGTACGTC.

This clone appeared a single time. The J gene is TRBJ1-2, the V gene TRBV4-1; 10 nucleotides line up with TRBD1. Germline lookup yields CDR1 MGHRA and CDR2 YSYEKL. CDR3 length: 14 amino acids. The ends lost 2 bases at V and 8 bases at J; junction bases unmatched: 5. The CDR3 DNA follows: TGCGCCAGCAGCCAACCGGGACAGGGGATCGGCTACACCTTC. This codes for CASSQPGQGIGYTF.

This chain links TRBV11-1 with TRBJ1-1; tentatively, D is TRBD1 (5 bases). Germline loops: CDR1 SGHAT, CDR2 FQDESV (reference sequence). This CDR3 comprises 12 residues. Deletions cut 4 bases from V and 3 bases from J, with 6 bases between. The CDR3 loop reads CASSSGYTEAFF. Written as DNA, the CDR3 is TGTGCCAGCAGCTCAGGGTACACTGAAGCTTTCTTT.

This chain joins TRBV4-1 and TRBJ1-4; perhaps TRBD1 as D (5 bases). Trimming removed 4 bases at V and 0 bases at J, with 18 bases between. CDR1 MGHRA and CDR2 YSYEKL come from the germline V gene. This CDR3 has 18 amino acids. The CDR3 nucleotides read TGCGCCAGCAGCCCTTGGGGCGGCGGGCCCGCAACTAATGAAAAACTGTTTTTT. This translates into CASSPWGGGPATNEKLFF.

This clone was detected only a few times. The CDR3 loop reads CASSFGTVSGNTIYF. DNA of the CDR3: TGTGCCAGCAGCTTCGGGACAGTCTCTGGAAACACCATATATTTT. V is TRBV7-9 and J is TRBJ1-3, with 7 bases aligning to TRBD1. Trimming at V came to 3 bases and at J to 0 bases, leaving 2 bases not matched to a gene. Germline V gene data show CDR1 as SEHNR and CDR2 as FQNEAQ (reference sequence). CDR3 length: 15 residues.

J is TRBJ1-2 and V is TRBV7-8, with no clear D. CDR3 length: 15 amino acids. V lost 4 bases and J 4 bases, leaving 16 bases between the germline ends. Germline assignment: CDR1 SGHVS and CDR2 FQNEAQ. The CDR3 is CASSSRQDPAYGYTF. In DNA form, the CDR3 reads TGTGCCAGCAGCTCGAGGCAGGACCCAGCCTATGGCTACACCTTC.

The genes are TRBV7-2 and TRBJ2-5; the match to TRBD2 covers 8 bases. This CDR3 region has 15 residues. Per the germline V gene, CDR1 is SGHTA and CDR2 is FQGNSA. J was trimmed by 3 bases and V by 1 base; bases with no gene match: 4. This chain's CDR3 is CASSLVRGEKETQYF. Here the CDR3 DNA reads TGTGCCAGCAGCTTAGTGCGGGGGGAAAAAGAGACCCAGTACTTC.